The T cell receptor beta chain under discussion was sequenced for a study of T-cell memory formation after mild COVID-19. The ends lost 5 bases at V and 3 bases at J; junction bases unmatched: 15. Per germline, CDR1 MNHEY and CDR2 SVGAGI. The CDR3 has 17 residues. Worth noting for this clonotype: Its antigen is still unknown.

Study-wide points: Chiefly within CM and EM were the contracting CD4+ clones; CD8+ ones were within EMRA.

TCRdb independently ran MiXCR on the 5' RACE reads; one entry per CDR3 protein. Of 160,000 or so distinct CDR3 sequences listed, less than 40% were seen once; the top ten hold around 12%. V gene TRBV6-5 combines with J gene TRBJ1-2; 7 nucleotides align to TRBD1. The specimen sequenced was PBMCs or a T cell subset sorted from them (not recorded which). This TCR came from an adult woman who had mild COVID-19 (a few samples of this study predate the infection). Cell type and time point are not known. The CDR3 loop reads CASSHLGQDAPDYGYTF. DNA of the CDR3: TGTGCCAGCAGTCACCTTGGACAGGACGCCCCCGACTATGGCTACACCTTC.